This TCR beta chain was sequenced during a study of post-analysis software for immune sequencing data. Points from the study as a whole: TRBV5-6, TRBV5-1 and TRBV20-1 belonged to a set of about 5 TRBV segments that were more frequent in patients than controls.

As concerns this clonotype: The antigen is undetermined.

The CDR3 runs to 15 residues. V was cut by 5 bases and J by 6 bases, with 17 bases left in between. Germline CDR1 and CDR2: SEHNR and FQNEAQ (reference sequence). The library was made from cDNA and included unique molecular identifiers. Each CDR3 protein is one row after TCRdb ran MiXCR on the PCR reads. This table has about 770,000 distinct CDR3 sequences, under 60% appearing once. The sequencing sample was made of blood. The sequence came from a girl between 10 and 17 years old with multiple sclerosis. The V call is TRBV7-9, the J call TRBJ2-1; D is unclear. DNA of the CDR3: TGTGCCAGCAGCCCACCCTCTCCTTCTACCAATGAGCAGTTCTTC. It translates to CASSPPSPSTNEQFF.